This T cell receptor beta chain was recorded in a study of T cell responses to AZD1222 COVID-19 vaccine. Clones were sequenced by immunoSEQ multiplex PCR, and TCRdb holds only the in-frame ones, with some missing. Of about 140,000 clones listed, approximately 90% were seen once; the top ten hold around 1.6%. The receptor was isolated from an adult in good health. This specimen consisted of peripheral blood, obtained on day 0 of AZD1222 vaccination.

The CDR3 DNA reads as TGTGCCAGCATCCACGCATCGGGGGGGCAGGGCAATGAGCAGTTCTTC. It codes for CASIHASGGQGNEQFF. The V gene is TRBV2, the J gene TRBJ2-1, with 8 bases matching TRBD2. The CDR3 runs to 16 residues. Germline V gene data show CDR1 as SNHLY and CDR2 as FYNNEI. V shed 7 bases and J 6 bases; nucleotides not matched to a gene: 14.